This T cell receptor beta chain was captured in a study of regulatory T cells in long-lasting Graves disease. Findings of the study overall: TCR diversity in persistent Graves' patients was below that of newly diagnosed ones. The researchers studied only peripheral blood, not thyroid tissue. Clonotypes that were public and shared totalled some 2,900 in persistent patients versus roughly 1,000 in new patients.

Assembly of TCR beta libraries relied on iRepertoire HTBI primers together with Arm-PCR of CDR3 regions. TCRdb reanalysed the multiplex PCR reads using MiXCR and keeps one entry per CDR3 protein. The data hold hundreds of thousands of distinct CDR3 sequences, with 13% observed a single time. Germline CDR1 and CDR2: SQVTM and ANQGSEA. V lost 4 bases to trimming and J lost 6 bases, with 10 bases between them. The CDR3 runs to 11 residues. This clonotype was counted ten times or more. Antigen unknown. This sample's time point: newly diagnosed GD, antithyroid drugs for less than 3 months. Researchers made the TCR library from RNA that was extracted from PBMCs. This sample also appeared in a second study, on T cells in Graves' hyperthyroidism and ophthalmopathy. That work contributes: A first-round RT-PCR of the TCR CDR3 used the HTBI primer set.

This chain connects TRBV29-1 to TRBJ2-7; D possibly corresponds to TRBD2 (5 bases). The sequence was collected from a man under 40 with Graves disease. The starting material was peripheral blood mononuclear cells (PBMCs), obtained at new diagnosis, from a patient treated with antithyroid drugs. The CDR3 DNA sequence: TGCAGCGTTGGATACGGGATCGAGCAGTACTTC. This encodes CSVGYGIEQYF.